This T cell receptor beta chain stems from a study of shared clonotypes between healthy human individuals. Study-level information: Those who served as donors were a couple of women and a few men between the ages of 18 and 49.

HIV-negative, healthy adults without recent acute infections or vaccinations were the donors. Comment on this clone: Its antigen is not known.

Overall study results and limits: Rarefaction analysis demonstrated incomplete sorted-subset sequencing notwithstanding large depth.

V was shortened by 5 bases and J by 5 bases, with 9 bases between the two germline ends. Germline V gene lookup returns CDR1 LNHDA and CDR2 SQIVND (reference sequence). The CDR3 is 12 amino acids. Deep was the level at which the assay was run. The method was immunoSEQ multiplex PCR; TCRdb's version includes in-frame clones alone and lacks a portion of them. Of roughly 2.6 million clones listed, around nine tenths are singletons. This TCR came from a man younger than 35 in good health. The sample comprised naive CD4+ T cells sorted from blood. Sample subset: CD45RA+ positively selected. The V gene is TRBV19, the J gene TRBJ1-2; D is unresolved. In DNA, the CDR3 is TGTGCCAGTAGTGGGGTCATGTATGGCTACACCTTC. It is translated as CASSGVMYGYTF.